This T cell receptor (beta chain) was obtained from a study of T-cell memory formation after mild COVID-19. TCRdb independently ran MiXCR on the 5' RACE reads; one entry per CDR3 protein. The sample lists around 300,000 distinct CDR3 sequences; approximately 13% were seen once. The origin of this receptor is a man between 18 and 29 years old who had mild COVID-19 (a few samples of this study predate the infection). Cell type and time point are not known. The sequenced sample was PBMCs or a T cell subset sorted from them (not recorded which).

Here the CDR3 reads CASSPGEMVEKLFF. CDR3 in DNA: TGTGCCAGCAGCCCGGGGGAGATGGTGGAAAAACTGTTTTTT. The chain links TRBV7-2 to TRBJ1-4; tentative D call: TRBD1 (5 bases). Trimming removed 5 bases from V and 8 bases from J, with 15 bases in between. Germline values: CDR1 SGHTA, CDR2 FQGNSA. The CDR3 runs to 14 residues.